This TCR beta chain was sequenced in a study of T cell repertoires in cytomegalovirus infection. About the study: Through public TCR beta signatures, both CMV infection and matching HLA type were indicated.

This clonotype was counted a few times. The ends were cut back, 3 bases at V and 8 bases at J, with 16 bases in the middle. The CDR3 is 13 amino acids. CDR1 and CDR2 from the germline V gene are SQVTM and ANQGSEA. TCRdb redid the calling of the reads with MiXCR, one entry per CDR3 protein. The data show approximately 170,000 distinct CDR3 sequences, 17% seen once. Sequencing used CD8+ T cells from PBMCs. This TCR was recovered from a human donor in good health (CMV status not recorded). Some clones in this sample may be carry-over from other donors' samples. The chain links TRBV29-1 to TRBJ1-2, with no clear D. For the CDR3, the DNA is TGCAGCGTTGAGGAATCCGAGGAATCGGGCTACACCTTC. It is translated as CSVEESEESGYTF.